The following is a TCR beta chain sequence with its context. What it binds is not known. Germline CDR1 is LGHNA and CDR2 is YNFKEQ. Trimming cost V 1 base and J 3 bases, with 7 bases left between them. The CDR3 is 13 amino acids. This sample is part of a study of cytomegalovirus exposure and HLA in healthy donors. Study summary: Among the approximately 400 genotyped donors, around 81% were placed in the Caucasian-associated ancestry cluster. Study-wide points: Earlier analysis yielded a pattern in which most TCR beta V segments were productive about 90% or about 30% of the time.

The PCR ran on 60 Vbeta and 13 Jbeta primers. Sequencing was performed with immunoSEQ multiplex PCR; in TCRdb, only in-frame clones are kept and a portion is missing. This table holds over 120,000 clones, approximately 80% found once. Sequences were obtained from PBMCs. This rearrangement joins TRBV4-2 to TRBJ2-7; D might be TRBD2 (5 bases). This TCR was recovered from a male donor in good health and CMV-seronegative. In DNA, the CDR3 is TGTGCCAGCAGCCAAGGCGGACTCTACGAGCAGTACTTC. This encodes CASSQGGLYEQYF.